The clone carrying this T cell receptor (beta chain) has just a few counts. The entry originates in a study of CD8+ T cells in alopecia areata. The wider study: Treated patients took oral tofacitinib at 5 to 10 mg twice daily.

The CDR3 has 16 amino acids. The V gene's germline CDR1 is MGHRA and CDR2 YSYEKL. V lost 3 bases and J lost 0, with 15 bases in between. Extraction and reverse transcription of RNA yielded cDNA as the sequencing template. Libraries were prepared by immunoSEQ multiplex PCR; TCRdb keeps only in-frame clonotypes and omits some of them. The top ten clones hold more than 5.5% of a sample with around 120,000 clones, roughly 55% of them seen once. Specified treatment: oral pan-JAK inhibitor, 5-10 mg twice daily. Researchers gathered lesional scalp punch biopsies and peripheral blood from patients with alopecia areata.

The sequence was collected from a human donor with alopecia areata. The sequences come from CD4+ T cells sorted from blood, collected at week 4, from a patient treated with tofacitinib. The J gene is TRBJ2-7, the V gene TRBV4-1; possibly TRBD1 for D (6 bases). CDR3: CASSQMITGSSYEQYF. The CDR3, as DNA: TGCGCCAGCAGCCAGATGATTACAGGGAGCTCCTACGAGCAGTACTTC.